Presented here are 19 T cell receptor beta chains from one specimen sequenced in a study of blood T cell repertoires in COVID-19. Profiling relied on immunoSEQ multiplex PCR, and the TCRdb table lists in-frame clones only, not all of them. Here the sample spans approximately 200,000 clones, approximately 90% being singletons. Material for sequencing was peripheral blood. The receptors originated from a man younger than 40 with COVID-19, enrolled during active disease.

This rearrangement joins TRBV7-2 to TRBJ2-1; TRBD2 matches at 10 bases. Per the germline V gene, CDR1 is SGHTA and CDR2 is FQGNSA. Trimming took 7 bases from V and 4 from J; bases not matched to a gene: 7. The CDR3 contains 15 residues. In DNA form, the CDR3 reads TGTGCCAGCACCTGGAGTAGCGGGGGGTACAATGAGCAGTTCTTC. Translation: CASTWSSGGYNEQFF.

The genes are TRBV14 and TRBJ2-3; D is unresolved. The CDR3 contains 13 residues. Deletions cut 0 bases from V and 4 bases from J, with 5 bases between. From germline, CDR1 is SGHDN and CDR2 FVKESK. The DNA of the CDR3 is TGTGCCAGCAGCCAAGATTTCGCAGATACGCAGTATTTT. This sequence encodes CASSQDFADTQYF.

The chain recombines TRBV3-1 (or the pseudogene TRBV3-2) with TRBJ2-7, with D tentatively TRBD1 (5 bases). This CDR3 contains 14 residues. V lost 4 bases to trimming and J lost 3 bases, with 13 bases between them. The germline CDR1 and CDR2 sequences are LGHDT and YNNKEL (reference sequence). Here the CDR3 DNA reads TGTGCCAGCAGCCCGGGTACAGGCCACTACGAGCAGTACTTC. Translated: CASSPGTGHYEQYF.

The chain employs TRBV28 and TRBJ1-2; D is unclear. CDR1 and CDR2 (germline): MDHEN, SYDVKM. This CDR3 contains 14 residues. Trimming cost V 2 bases and J 4 bases, with 11 bases left between them. For the CDR3, the DNA is TGTGCCAGCAGTTTAGCGGGTTGGAGCTATGGCTACACCTTC. Translating it yields CASSLAGWSYGYTF.

J is TRBJ2-1 and V is TRBV3-1 (or the pseudogene TRBV3-2), with D perhaps TRBD1 (5 bases). From germline, CDR1 is LGHDT and CDR2 YNNKEL (reference sequence). The CDR3 sequence is 12 residues long. V was cut by 1 base and J by 15 bases, with 13 bases left in between. The CDR3 DNA is TGTGCCAGCAGCCAAGGATTGGGGCCTTGGTTCTTC. Its protein is CASSQGLGPWFF.

The chain links TRBV11-2 to TRBJ1-1; D is undetermined. The V end lost 1 base, the J end lost 1 base, and 7 bases lay between the germline ends. Per germline, CDR1 SGHAT and CDR2 FQNNGV. This CDR3 is 14 amino acids long. The DNA for the CDR3 is TGTGCCAGCAGCTTAGTTCCAGGGAACACTGAAGCTTTCTTT. This encodes CASSLVPGNTEAFF.

V usage is TRBV5-8 and J usage is TRBJ1-1, with TRBD1 identical over 7 bases. Germline trimming cut 2 bases from V and 10 bases from J; bases unmatched to any gene: 2. Germline assignment: CDR1 SGHTS and CDR2 YDEGEE. CDR3 length: 11 amino acids. The CDR3 DNA reads as TGTGCCAGCAGCTTTACAGGGGCAGCTTTCTTT. Translation gives CASSFTGAAFF.

The V call is TRBV6-5, the J call TRBJ1-5; TRBD1 matches at 7 bases. The V gene end was trimmed by 3 bases and the J gene end by 3 bases; junction bases not matched to a gene: 5. The CDR3 is 15 amino acids. Germline lookup yields CDR1 MNHEY and CDR2 SVGAGI. CDR3 DNA: TGTGCCAGCAGTTATTCGGGACAGATCAATCAGCCCCAGCATTTT. It codes for CASSYSGQINQPQHF.

V usage is TRBV13 and J usage is TRBJ2-3, with D perhaps matching TRBD1 (6 bases). Trimming pared 5 bases from V and 4 bases from J, leaving 19 bases between. The CDR3 has 16 residues. Germline CDR1 is PRHDT and CDR2 is FYEKMQ (reference sequence). The CDR3 here is CASSLMWGLDSDTQYF. The CDR3 DNA is TGTGCCAGCAGCCTAATGTGGGGGCTGGATTCAGATACGCAGTATTTT.

The CDR3 DNA sequence: TGCGCCAGCAGCTTGGCCGAGAACTATGGCTACACCTTC. As protein: CASSLAENYGYTF. The chain recombines TRBV5-1 with TRBJ1-2, with D unclear. The CDR3 spans 13 residues. Between the trimmed V and J ends, which lost 0 bases and 2 bases, there was a span of 5 bases. Looked up from germline, CDR1 is SGHRS and CDR2 is YFSETQ.

This chain connects TRBV29-1 to TRBJ2-7, with D tentatively TRBD2 (6 bases). The CDR3 spans 15 residues. The germline V gene encodes CDR1 SQVTM and CDR2 ANQGSEA. The V gene lost 3 bases and the J gene lost 2 bases, with 17 bases spanning the gap. The CDR3 loop reads CSVDSGAGGTYEQYF. CDR3 nucleotide sequence: TGCAGCGTTGACTCAGGAGCGGGTGGGACCTACGAGCAGTACTTC.

DNA of the CDR3: TGTGCCAGCAGCAGACTAGCGGGGCCCAATGAGCAGTTCTTC. Translated, it gives CASSRLAGPNEQFF. V gene TRBV6-4 combines with J gene TRBJ2-1; 11 nucleotides agree with TRBD2. Germline V gene data show CDR1 as MRHNA and CDR2 as SNTAGT. This CDR3 has 14 amino acids. Trimming took 6 bases from V and 6 from J; bases not matched to a gene: 4.

The genes are TRBV27 and TRBJ2-7, with D uncertain. The germline V and J ends were trimmed by 0 bases and 0 bases, with 18 bases remaining between them. This CDR3 has 18 amino acids. Germline V gives CDR1 MNHEY, CDR2 SMNVEV (reference sequence). The CDR3 DNA follows: TGTGCCAGCAGTTTATCGTACCCCGATCCCCTATACTCCTACGAGCAGTACTTC. Its translation is CASSLSYPDPLYSYEQYF.

The chain combines TRBV25-1 with TRBJ1-2, with 9 bases matching TRBD1. The V segment lost 2 bases and the J segment 8 bases; nucleotides outside the gene matches: 9. This CDR3 comprises 15 residues. In germline, CDR1 is MGHDK, CDR2 SYGVNS. CDR3 in DNA: TGTGCCAGCAGTGAAGGGACAGGGTATACCTCAGGCTACACCTTC. Translation: CASSEGTGYTSGYTF.

The rearrangement links TRBV7-3 to TRBJ2-5; TRBD1 agrees at 9 bases. Trimming at V came to 5 bases and at J to 4 bases, leaving 14 bases not matched to a gene. This CDR3 is built from 17 residues. Germline CDR1 is SGHTA and CDR2 is FQGTGA. The CDR3 loop reads CASSLKPRDRVGETQYF. The CDR3, as DNA: TGTGCCAGCAGCCTCAAACCCCGGGACAGGGTGGGAGAGACCCAGTACTTC.

This clone was recorded only once. The J gene is TRBJ1-1, the V gene TRBV15, with D perhaps TRBD1 (5 bases). The germline CDR1 and CDR2 sequences are LNHNV and YYDKDF (reference sequence). The CDR3 is 15 residues long. V was cut by 0 bases and J by 3 bases, with 11 bases left in between. The CDR3 nucleotides read TGTGCCACCAGCAGAGAAGGGGCAAGTGACACTGAAGCTTTCTTT. Its protein product is CATSREGASDTEAFF.

This clone was observed a handful of times. The chain joins TRBV5-8 to TRBJ1-5; 8 bases are a match to TRBD1. The CDR3 consists of 18 residues. Germline V lookup: CDR1 SGHTS, CDR2 YDEGEE. The junction had 10 bases not matched to a gene; V was cut back by 2 bases and J by 0 bases. Here the CDR3 DNA reads TGTGCCAGCAGCTTTGGACAGGGAAGGATTAATAGCAATCAGCCCCAGCATTTT. Amino acids: CASSFGQGRINSNQPQHF.

This clone appeared once. The chain recombines TRBV10-3 with TRBJ2-3, with 13 bases identical to TRBD2. CDR3 length equals 14 residues. V was pared by 7 bases and J by 5 bases, with 3 bases of the junction left unmatched. Per germline, CDR1 ENHRY and CDR2 SYGVKD. Here the CDR3 DNA reads TGTGCCATCAACGGACTAGCGGGAGTAGATACGCAGTATTTT. As protein: CAINGLAGVDTQYF.

V gene TRBV5-6 combines with J gene TRBJ2-5; 7 bases line up with TRBD1. The CDR3 consists of 14 residues. J was trimmed by 1 base and V by 4 bases; bases with no gene match: 4. Per the germline V gene, CDR1 is SGHDT and CDR2 is YYEEEE. For the CDR3, the DNA is TGTGCCAGCAGCCCCGACAGGGTCCAAGAGACCCAGTACTTC. Translating gives CASSPDRVQETQYF.